These T cell receptor beta chains were read from a single sample in a study of response to subunit inactivated influenza vaccine. TCRdb itself ran the RT-PCR reads through MiXCR, one entry per CDR3 protein. Of hundreds of thousands of distinct CDR3 sequences in the sample, roughly 13% were seen once. The sample was PBMCs from blood, taken about 40 days after vaccination. The source of these receptors is a man aged 45-60 years who received an inactivated influenza vaccine. The conserved cysteine and the conserved F or W are not part of the CDR3 here.

>TRBJ1-3|11|TRBV12-3/TRBV12-4
ASSKSSGNTIY
>TRBJ2-3|12|TRBV5-1
ASRTRGTTDTQY
>TRBJ2-7|10|TRBV7-9
ASERNSYEQY
>TRBJ2-1|14|TRBV18
ASSPPSRPTYNEQF
>TRBJ1-6|13|TRBV20-1
SARDRAGGYSPLH
>TRBJ1-1|11|TRBV12-3/TRBV12-4
ASSFVANTEAF
>TRBJ2-2|12|TRBV10-3
AISAVGGTGELF
>TRBJ2-3|14|TRBV7-3
ASSLGLAGVVDTQY
>TRBJ2-3|12|TRBV15
ATSNGLDTDTQY
>TRBJ2-7|12|TRBV12-3/TRBV12-4
ASSWYGHLYEQY
>TRBJ1-5|15|TRBV10-2
ASSEWGGQTSNQPQH
>TRBJ1-2|10|TRBV20-1
SASGQIYGYT
>TRBJ2-2|15|TRBV28
ASSFKIGGPQTGELF
>TRBJ2-1|14|TRBV20-1
SGSSGTSGIYNEQF
>TRBJ2-7|12|TRBV11-2
ASSFNRLSYEQY
>TRBJ1-1|11|TRBV6-1
ASRLQGFTEAF
>TRBJ2-6|11|TRBV27
ASRAGGANVLT
>TRBJ1-2|14|TRBV4-1
ASSQGDSLINYGYT
>TRBJ2-7|12|TRBV6-5
ASSYAGQSYEQY
>TRBJ2-1|14|TRBV27
ASSFLGRGTYNEQF
>TRBJ2-7|17|TRBV6-6
ASSRTRPGQVRTPYEQY
>TRBJ2-7|14|TRBV11-2
ASSPPAGQGNYEQY
>TRBJ2-5|12|TRBV29-1
SVLSPRFQETQY
>TRBJ1-5|11|TRBV5-1
ASSLEANQPQH
>TRBJ1-1|12|TRBV4-2
ASSQGGLSEGAF
>TRBJ1-6|14|TRBV9
ASSSARTGVNSPLH
>TRBJ2-7|13|TRBV7-9
ASSLWGGQSYEQY
>TRBJ2-5|13|TRBV28
ASSSGQVAQETQY
>TRBJ2-1|15|TRBV14
ASSQDYGRGFYNEQF
>TRBJ2-5|13|TRBV7-9
ASSYFRGYQETQY
>TRBJ2-3|13|TRBV20-1
SATRSVGLTDTQY
>TRBJ2-2|11|TRBV4-1
ASSEQYTGELF
>TRBJ1-3|14|TRBV14
ASSTGQGLSGNTIY
>TRBJ2-5|12|TRBV12-3/TRBV12-4
ASSLQSFQETQY
>TRBJ2-7|12|TRBV15
ATSRDRGLYEQY
>TRBJ2-1|12|TRBV24-1
ATSDSGTDNEQF
>TRBJ2-5|15|TRBV21-1
ASSKESVAGLQETQY
>TRBJ1-2|12|TRBV3-1
ASTRRGGGSGYT
>TRBJ2-7|9|TRBV18
ASSPYYEQY
>TRBJ2-7|13|TRBV29-1
SVESVTSGSYEQY
>TRBJ1-2|13|TRBV12-3/TRBV12-4
ASSPATGGIYGYT
>TRBJ2-5|12|TRBV25-1
ASSTQRRGETQY
>TRBJ2-7|11|TRBV29-1
SVLLGSSYEQY
>TRBJ2-3|10|TRBV7-2
ASSLEWDTQY
>TRBJ2-7|12|TRBV18
ASSPGDGSYEQY
>TRBJ1-6|13|TRBV20-1
SAPVVQGYNSPLH
>TRBJ2-7|11|TRBV10-3
AIGGTSSYEQY
>TRBJ2-3|14|TRBV5-1
ASSPPGQQVTDTQY
>TRBJ2-2|12|TRBV6-2/TRBV6-3
ASRTGGGTGELF
>TRBJ2-7|10|TRBV12-3/TRBV12-4
ASSGLLNEQY